The present T cell receptor (beta chain) was sequenced within a study of beta chain features in type 1 diabetes. The table lists this clone with a few counts. The antigen is undetermined. The ends lost 3 bases at V and 7 bases at J; junction bases unmatched: 3. This CDR3 spans 13 amino acids. Germline CDR1 and CDR2: SEHNR and FQNEAQ (reference sequence). Study outcomes and limitations: Across all four CD4+ subsets, people with type 1 diabetes showed modestly shorter TCRB CDR3s. Comparison showed that naive, central memory and Treg TCRB repertoires appeared more similar among patients than among healthy donors.

The sequenced template was cDNA made from the entire isolated RNA. Some clones are missing from TCRdb's copy, which holds only in-frame ones; the method was immunoSEQ multiplex PCR. This table has 200,000 to 300,000 clones, roughly a tenth appearing once. V and J are TRBV7-9 and TRBJ1-2; the match to TRBD1 covers 9 bases. This TCR came from a man under 40 with type 1 diabetes. The sample taken for sequencing was naive CD4+ T cells from blood. The CDR3 is CASSLGTGSGYTF. The CDR3 DNA reads as TGTGCCAGCAGCTTGGGGACAGGGTCTGGCTACACCTTC.